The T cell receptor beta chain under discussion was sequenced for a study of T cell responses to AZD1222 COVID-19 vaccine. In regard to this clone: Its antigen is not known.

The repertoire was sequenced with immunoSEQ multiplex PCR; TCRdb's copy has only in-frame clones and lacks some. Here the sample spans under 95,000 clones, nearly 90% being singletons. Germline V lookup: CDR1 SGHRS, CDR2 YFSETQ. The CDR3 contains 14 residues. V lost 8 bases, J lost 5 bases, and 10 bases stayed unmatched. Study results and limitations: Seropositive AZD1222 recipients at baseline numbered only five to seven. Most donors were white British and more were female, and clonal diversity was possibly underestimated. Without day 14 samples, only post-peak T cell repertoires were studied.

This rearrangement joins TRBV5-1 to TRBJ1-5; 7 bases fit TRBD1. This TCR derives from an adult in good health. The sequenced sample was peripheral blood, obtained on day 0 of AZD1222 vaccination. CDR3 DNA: TGCGCCAGTCGTGAAGGGGGCGGGGATCAGCCCCAGCATTTT. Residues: CASREGGGDQPQHF.